Here is one T cell receptor (beta chain) with its context. Its matching antigen is unknown. This sample was taken from a study of T cell responses to AZD1222 COVID-19 vaccine. The study, taken as a whole, reports: Spike was spanned by vaccine-associated CD4 TCRs, with dominance at 160-218 and 743-854. Clonal diversity may have been underestimated in mostly white British donors.

Method: immunoSEQ multiplex PCR; TCRdb's copy keeps in-frame clones and lacks some. The sample has about 120,000 clones, 75% to 90% seen once. V dropped 5 bases and J dropped 6 bases, with 5 bases sitting between them. The CDR3 runs 11 residues. Germline V gene lookup returns CDR1 MNHNY and CDR2 SVGAGI (reference sequence). This specimen was peripheral blood, taken on day 0 of AZD1222 vaccination. This clonotype was obtained from an adult in good health. The chain has TRBV6-6 and TRBJ1-3; D gene uncertain. CDR3 coding DNA: TGTGCCAGCAGTCCCCTAAACACCATATATTTT. It encodes CASSPLNTIYF.